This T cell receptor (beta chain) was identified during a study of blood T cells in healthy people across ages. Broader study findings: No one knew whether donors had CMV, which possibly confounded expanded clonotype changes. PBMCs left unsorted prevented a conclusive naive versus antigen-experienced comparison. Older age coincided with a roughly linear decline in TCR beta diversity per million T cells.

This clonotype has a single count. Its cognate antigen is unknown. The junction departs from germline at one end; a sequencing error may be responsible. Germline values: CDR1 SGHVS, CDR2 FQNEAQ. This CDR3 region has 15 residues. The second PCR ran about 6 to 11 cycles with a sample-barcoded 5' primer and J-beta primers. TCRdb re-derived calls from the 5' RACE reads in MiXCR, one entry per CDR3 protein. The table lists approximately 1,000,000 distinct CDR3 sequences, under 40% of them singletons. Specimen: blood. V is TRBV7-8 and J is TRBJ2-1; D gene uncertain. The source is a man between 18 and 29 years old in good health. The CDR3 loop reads CASSPGGVQTGEHFF. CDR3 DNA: TGTGCCAGCAGCCCCGGCGGAGTGCAGACTGGTGAGCATTTCTTC.